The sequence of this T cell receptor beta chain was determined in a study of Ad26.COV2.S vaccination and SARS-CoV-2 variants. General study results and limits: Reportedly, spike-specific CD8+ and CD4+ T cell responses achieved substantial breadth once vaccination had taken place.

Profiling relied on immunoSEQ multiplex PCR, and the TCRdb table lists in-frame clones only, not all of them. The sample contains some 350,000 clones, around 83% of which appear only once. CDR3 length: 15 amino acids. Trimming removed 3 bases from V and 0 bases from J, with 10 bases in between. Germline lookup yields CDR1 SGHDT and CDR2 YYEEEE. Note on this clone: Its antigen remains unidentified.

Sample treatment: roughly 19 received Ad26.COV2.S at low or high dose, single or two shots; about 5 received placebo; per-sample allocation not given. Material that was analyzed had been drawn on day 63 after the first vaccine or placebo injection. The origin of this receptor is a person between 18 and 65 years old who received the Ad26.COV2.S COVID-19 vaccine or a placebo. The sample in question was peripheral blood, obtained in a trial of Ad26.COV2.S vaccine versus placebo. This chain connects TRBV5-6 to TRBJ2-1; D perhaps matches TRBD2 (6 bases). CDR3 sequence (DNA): TGTGCCAGCAGCTCGTGGGGACTCTCCTACAATGAGCAGTTCTTC. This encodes CASSSWGLSYNEQFF.